The entry below gives a single TCR beta chain sequence along with its context. A 5'RACE reaction primed in the constant segment made cDNA libraries of TCR alpha and TCR beta, and these carried sample barcodes and UMIs. Each CDR3 protein gets one entry after TCRdb re-called the 5' RACE reads with MiXCR. The profile shows about 470,000 distinct CDR3 sequences, around 25% of them singletons. This specimen comes from a study of T-cell memory formation after mild COVID-19. The germline V gene has CDR1 SGHRS and CDR2 YFSETQ. The CDR3 runs 15 residues. Trimming took 0 bases from V and 4 from J; bases not matched to a gene: 5.

The V call is TRBV5-1, the J call TRBJ2-5; TRBD1 aligns across 8 bases. The receptor was isolated from an adult woman who had mild COVID-19 (a few samples of this study predate the infection). Cell type and time point are not known. The sequenced sample was PBMCs or a T cell subset sorted from them (not recorded which). The CDR3 DNA sequence: TGCGCCAGCAGCTTGGGCCAGGGGGCCGTAGAGACCCAGTACTTC. This translates into CASSLGQGAVETQYF.